What follows describes a single T cell receptor beta chain. Its specificity is not known. The CDR3 length is 14 residues. V was shortened by 0 bases and J by 0 bases, with 6 bases between the two germline ends. The germline V gene encodes CDR1 SGHRS and CDR2 YFSETQ. The data originate from a study of vaccination effects on CD4 cells after COVID-19. General study findings and limits: The study got few convalescent patients and did not collect any early post-infection timepoints. Late post-vaccination samples showed marked contraction of infection- and vaccine-induced clones.

TCRdb keeps only in-frame clones here, not all; method: immunoSEQ multiplex PCR. The sample contains just under 45,000 clones, around 81% of which appear only once. ViraFEST assay sequencing came after antigen-specific CD4+ T cells were expanded with viral peptide pools. With more than 9 days of culture completed, CD4+ T cells were isolated. The vaccine recipients had no prior SARS-CoV-2 infection, with negative nucleocapsid antibodies. This clonotype was obtained from a human donor who received a COVID-19 vaccine. Sequenced material: CD4+ T cells from PBMCs cultured with SARS-CoV-2 spike peptides, taken before COVID-19 vaccination. The J gene is TRBJ2-5, the V gene TRBV5-1; no clear D. This CDR3 reads CASSLVPDQETQYF. CDR3 DNA: TGCGCCAGCAGCTTGGTTCCGGACCAAGAGACCCAGTACTTC. Complete variable domain (other parts from reference TRBV5-1 and TRBJ2-5): KAGVTQTPRYLIKTRGQQVTLSCSPISGHRSVSWYQQTPGQGLQFLFEYFSETQRNKGNFPGRFSGRQFSNSRSEMNVSTLELGDSALYLCASSLVPDQETQYFGPGTRLLVL.